The following is a TCR beta chain sequence with its context. Antigen specificity is unknown. An end of the junction does not agree with germline; a read error may underlie this. This entry belongs to a study of molecular identifiers for immune sequencing clone quantification. The wider study: Replicate RNA came from roughly 20,000 or 100,000 naive CD8 cells and was split five ways, and four parts were sequenced. The study's findings and limits: Barcodes shared by identical TCR molecules could lead to underestimated sizes of highly expanded clones. Effector cells had over 98% of their molecules in clones above 20 RNA copies, while naive cells had under 1%.

MiXCR was run by TCRdb on the PCR reads, yielding one entry per CDR3 protein. The sample records about 640,000 distinct CDR3 sequences, about 20% being singletons. Germline V gene data show CDR1 as MNHEY and CDR2 as SVGAGI. This CDR3 contains 15 residues. The specimen sequenced was naive CD8+ T cells from blood, with Jurkat cell RNA spiked in. Regarding subset: FACS-sorted CD8+CD4-CCR7+CD45RA+ naive T cells. The V and J genes are TRBV6-5 and TRBJ2-5; D is perhaps TRBD1 (8 bases). The clonotype originates from a human donor in good health. Some libraries in this study had Jurkat cell RNA spiked in. This CDR3 reads CASSCGGQVQETQYF. As DNA, the CDR3 is TGTGCCAGCAGTTGCGGGGGACAGGTGCAAGAGACTCAGTACTTC.